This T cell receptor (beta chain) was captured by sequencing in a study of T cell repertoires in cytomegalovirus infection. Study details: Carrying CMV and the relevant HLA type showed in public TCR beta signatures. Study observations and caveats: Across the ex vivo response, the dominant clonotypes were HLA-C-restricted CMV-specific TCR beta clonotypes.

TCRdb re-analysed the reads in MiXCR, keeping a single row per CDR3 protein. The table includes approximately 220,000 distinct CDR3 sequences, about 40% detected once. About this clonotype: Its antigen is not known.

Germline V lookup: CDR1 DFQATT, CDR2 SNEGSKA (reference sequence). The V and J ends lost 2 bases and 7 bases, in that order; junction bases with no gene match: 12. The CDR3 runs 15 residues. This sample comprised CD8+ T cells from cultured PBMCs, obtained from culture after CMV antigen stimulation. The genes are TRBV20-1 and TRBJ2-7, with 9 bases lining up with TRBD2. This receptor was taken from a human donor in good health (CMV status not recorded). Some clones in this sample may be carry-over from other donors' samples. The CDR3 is CSARSSGSLVLEQYF. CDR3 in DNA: TGCAGTGCTAGAAGTAGCGGGAGTTTAGTACTGGAGCAGTACTTC.